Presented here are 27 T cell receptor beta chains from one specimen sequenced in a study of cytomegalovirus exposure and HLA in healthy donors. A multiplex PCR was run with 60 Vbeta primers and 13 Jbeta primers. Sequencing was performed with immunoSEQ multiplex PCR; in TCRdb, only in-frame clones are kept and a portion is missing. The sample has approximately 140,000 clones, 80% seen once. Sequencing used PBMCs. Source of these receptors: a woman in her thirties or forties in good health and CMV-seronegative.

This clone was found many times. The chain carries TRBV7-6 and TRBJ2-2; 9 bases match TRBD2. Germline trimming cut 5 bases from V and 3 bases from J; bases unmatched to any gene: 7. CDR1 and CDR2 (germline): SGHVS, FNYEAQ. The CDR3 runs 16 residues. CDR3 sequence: CASSPLAGVDTGELFF. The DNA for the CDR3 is TGTGCCAGCAGCCCTTTAGCGGGAGTCGACACCGGGGAGCTGTTTTTT.

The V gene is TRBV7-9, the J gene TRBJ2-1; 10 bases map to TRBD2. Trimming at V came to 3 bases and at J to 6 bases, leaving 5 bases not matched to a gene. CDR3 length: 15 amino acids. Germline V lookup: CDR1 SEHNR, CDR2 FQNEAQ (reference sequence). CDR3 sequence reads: CASSFEAGGVNEQFF. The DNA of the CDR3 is TGTGCCAGCAGCTTCGAAGCGGGGGGGGTCAATGAGCAGTTCTTC.

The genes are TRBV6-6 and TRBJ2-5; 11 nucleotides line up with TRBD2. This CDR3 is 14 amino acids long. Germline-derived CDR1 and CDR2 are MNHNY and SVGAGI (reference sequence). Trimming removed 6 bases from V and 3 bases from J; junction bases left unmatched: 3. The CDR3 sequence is CASRVTSGKETQYF. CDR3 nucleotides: TGTGCCAGCAGGGTGACTAGCGGGAAAGAGACCCAGTACTTC.

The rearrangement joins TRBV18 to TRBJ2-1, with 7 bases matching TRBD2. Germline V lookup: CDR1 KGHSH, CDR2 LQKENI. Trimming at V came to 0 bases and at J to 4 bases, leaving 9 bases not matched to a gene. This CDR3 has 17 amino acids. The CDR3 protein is CASSPPLERDGYNEQFF. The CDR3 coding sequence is TGTGCCAGCTCACCACCATTGGAGCGGGATGGGTACAATGAGCAGTTCTTC.

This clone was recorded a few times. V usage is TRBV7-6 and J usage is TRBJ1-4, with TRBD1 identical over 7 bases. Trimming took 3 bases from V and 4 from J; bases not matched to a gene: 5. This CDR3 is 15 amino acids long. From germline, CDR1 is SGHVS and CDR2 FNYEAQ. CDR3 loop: CASSLRGQVNEKLFF. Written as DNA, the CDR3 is TGTGCCAGCAGCTTGCGAGGACAGGTTAATGAAAAACTGTTTTTT.

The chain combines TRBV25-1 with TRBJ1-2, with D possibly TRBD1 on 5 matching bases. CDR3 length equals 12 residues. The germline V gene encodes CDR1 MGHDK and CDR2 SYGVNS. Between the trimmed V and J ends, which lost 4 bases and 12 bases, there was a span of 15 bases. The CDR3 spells CASSAPGGWHTF. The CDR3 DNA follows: TGTGCCAGCAGTGCCCCGGGGGGGTGGCACACCTTC.

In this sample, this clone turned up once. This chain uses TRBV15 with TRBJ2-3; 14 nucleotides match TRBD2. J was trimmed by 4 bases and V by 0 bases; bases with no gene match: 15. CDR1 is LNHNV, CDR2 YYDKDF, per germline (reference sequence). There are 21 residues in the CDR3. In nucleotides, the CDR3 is TGTGCCACCAGCAGAGAGAACACCCACAGACTAGCGGGAGGGAGGGCAGATACGCAGTATTTT. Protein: CATSRENTHRLAGGRADTQYF.

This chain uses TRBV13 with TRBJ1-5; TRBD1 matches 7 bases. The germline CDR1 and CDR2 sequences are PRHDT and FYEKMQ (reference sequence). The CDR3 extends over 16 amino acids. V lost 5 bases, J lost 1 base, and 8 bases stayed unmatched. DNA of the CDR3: TGTGCCAGCAGCCAGGGGGGACCTAGGAGCAATCAGCCCCAGCATTTT. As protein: CASSQGGPRSNQPQHF. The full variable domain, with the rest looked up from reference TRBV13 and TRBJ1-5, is AAGVIQSPRHLIKEKRETATLKCYPIPRHDTVYWYQQGPGQDPQFLISFYEKMQSDKGSIPDRFSAQQFSDYHSELNMSSLELGDSALYFCASSQGGPRSNQPQHFGDGTRLSIL.

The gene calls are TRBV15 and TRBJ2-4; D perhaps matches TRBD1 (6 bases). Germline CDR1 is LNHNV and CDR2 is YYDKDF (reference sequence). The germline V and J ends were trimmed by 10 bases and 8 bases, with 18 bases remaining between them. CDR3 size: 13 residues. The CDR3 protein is CAISNREMYIQYF. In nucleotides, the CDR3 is TGTGCCATCTCTAACAGGGAGATGTACATTCAGTACTTC.

The CDR3 sequence: CASSLGGSGGGTDTQYF. Written as DNA, the CDR3 is TGCGCCAGCAGCTTGGGAGGTAGCGGGGGTGGCACAGATACGCAGTATTTT. The chain couples TRBV5-1 to TRBJ2-3; 9 positions match TRBD2. With 0 bases clipped from V and 1 base from J, the junction kept 6 bases outside the gene matches. Looked up from germline, CDR1 is SGHRS and CDR2 is YFSETQ. The CDR3 covers 17 residues.

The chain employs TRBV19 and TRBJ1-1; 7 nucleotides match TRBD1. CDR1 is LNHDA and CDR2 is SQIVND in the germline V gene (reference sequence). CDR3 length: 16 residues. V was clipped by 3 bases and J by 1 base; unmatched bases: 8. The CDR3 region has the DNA TGTGCCAGTAGTATGGTTCCAGGGGGTGGGAACACTGAAGCTTTCTTT. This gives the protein CASSMVPGGGNTEAFF.

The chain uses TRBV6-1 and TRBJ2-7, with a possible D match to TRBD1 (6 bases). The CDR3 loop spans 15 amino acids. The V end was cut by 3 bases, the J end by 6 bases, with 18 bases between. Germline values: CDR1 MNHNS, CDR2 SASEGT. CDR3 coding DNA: TGTGCCAGCAGTGAGCATCTAGGGAGCAGGGGCGAGCAGTACTTC. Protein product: CASSEHLGSRGEQYF.

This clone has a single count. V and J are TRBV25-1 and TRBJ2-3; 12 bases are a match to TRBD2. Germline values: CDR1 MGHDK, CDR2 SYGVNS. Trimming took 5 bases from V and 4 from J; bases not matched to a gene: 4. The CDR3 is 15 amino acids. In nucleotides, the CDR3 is TGTGCCAGCAGTCGGGCTAGCGGGGGGGCAGATACGCAGTATTTT. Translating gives CASSRASGGADTQYF.

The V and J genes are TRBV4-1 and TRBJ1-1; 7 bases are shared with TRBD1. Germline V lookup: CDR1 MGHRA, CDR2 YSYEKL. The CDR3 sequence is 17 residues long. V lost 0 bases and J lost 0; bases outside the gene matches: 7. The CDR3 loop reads CASSQDVGGLLNTEAFF. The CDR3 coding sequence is TGCGCCAGCAGCCAAGATGTAGGGGGCCTTTTGAACACTGAAGCTTTCTTT.

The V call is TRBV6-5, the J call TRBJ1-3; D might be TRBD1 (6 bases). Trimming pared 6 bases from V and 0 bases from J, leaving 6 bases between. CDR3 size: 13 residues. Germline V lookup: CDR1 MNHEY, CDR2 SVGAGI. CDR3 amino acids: CASRGGSGNTIYF. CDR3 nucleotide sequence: TGTGCCAGCAGAGGGGGCTCTGGAAACACCATATATTTT.

The DNA of the CDR3 is TGTGCCAGCAGTTATAAGCCTCGGGCCGGGGAGCTGTTTTTT. The encoded protein is CASSYKPRAGELFF. The gene calls are TRBV6-6 and TRBJ2-2; D ambiguous. The CDR3 sequence is 14 residues long. Trimming removed 3 bases from V and 6 bases from J, with 11 bases in between. Per germline, CDR1 MNHNY and CDR2 SVGAGI (reference sequence).

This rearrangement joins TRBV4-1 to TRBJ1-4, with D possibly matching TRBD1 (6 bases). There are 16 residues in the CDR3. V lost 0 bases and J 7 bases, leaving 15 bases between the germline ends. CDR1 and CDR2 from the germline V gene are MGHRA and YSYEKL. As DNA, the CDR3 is TGCGCCAGCAGCCAAGAAATTTGGCAGGGGACTGAAAAACTGTTTTTT. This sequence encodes CASSQEIWQGTEKLFF.

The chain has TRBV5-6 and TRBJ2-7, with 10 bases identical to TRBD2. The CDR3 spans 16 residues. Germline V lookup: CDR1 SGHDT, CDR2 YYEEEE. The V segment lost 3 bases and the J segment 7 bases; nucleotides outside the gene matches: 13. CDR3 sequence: CASSWRLAGTSGEQYF. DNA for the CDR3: TGTGCCAGCAGCTGGAGACTAGCGGGCACCTCTGGGGAGCAGTACTTC.

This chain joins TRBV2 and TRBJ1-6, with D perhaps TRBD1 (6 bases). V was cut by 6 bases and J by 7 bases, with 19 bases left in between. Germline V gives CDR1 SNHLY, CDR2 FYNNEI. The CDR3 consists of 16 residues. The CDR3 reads CASRGNVGARNSPLHF. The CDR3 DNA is TGTGCCAGCAGGGGGAATGTGGGGGCGCGGAATTCACCCCTCCACTTT.

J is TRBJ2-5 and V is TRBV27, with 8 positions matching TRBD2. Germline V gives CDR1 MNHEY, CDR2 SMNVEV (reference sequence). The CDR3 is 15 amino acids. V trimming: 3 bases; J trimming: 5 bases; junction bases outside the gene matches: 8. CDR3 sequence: CASSFLAGGGETQYF. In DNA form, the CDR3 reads TGTGCCAGCAGTTTTTTGGCGGGAGGAGGTGAGACCCAGTACTTC.

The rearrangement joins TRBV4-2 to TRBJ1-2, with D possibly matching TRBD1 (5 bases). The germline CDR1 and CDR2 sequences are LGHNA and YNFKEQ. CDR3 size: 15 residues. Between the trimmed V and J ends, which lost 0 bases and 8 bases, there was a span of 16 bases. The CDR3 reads CASSQDTLEGWGYTF. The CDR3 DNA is TGTGCCAGCAGCCAAGATACATTGGAGGGGTGGGGCTACACCTTC.

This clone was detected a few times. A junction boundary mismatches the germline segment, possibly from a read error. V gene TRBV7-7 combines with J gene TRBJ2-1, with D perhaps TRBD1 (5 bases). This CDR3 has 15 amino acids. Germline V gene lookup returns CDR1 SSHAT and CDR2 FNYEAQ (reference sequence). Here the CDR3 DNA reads TGTGCTAGCAGTCTGACTGGGGTAGGGGACAATGAGCAGTTCTTC. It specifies CASSLTGVGDNEQFF.

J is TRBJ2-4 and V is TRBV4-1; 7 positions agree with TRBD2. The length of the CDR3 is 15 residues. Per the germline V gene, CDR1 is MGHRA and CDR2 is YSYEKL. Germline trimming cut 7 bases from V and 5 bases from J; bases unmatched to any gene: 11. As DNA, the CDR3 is TGCGCCAGCAAGTCACTAGCGATCTCTCAAAACATTCAGTACTTC. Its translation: CASKSLAISQNIQYF.

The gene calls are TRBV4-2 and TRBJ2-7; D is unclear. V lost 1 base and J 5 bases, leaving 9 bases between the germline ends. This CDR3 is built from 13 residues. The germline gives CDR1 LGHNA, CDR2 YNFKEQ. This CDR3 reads CASSQVSPDEQYF. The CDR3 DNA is TGTGCCAGCAGCCAAGTATCTCCGGACGAGCAGTACTTC.

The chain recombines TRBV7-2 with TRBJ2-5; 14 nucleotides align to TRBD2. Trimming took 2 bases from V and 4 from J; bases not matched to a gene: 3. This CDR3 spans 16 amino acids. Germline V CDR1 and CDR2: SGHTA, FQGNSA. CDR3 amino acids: CASSLRGTSGGETQYF. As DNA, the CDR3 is TGTGCCAGCAGCTTAAGAGGGACTAGCGGGGGAGAGACCCAGTACTTC.

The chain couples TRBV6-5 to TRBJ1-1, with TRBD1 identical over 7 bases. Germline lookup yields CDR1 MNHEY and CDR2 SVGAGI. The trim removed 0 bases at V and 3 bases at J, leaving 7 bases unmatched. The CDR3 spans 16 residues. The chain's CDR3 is CASSYSRGPGDTEAFF. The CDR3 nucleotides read TGTGCCAGCAGTTACTCGAGGGGGCCGGGGGACACTGAAGCTTTCTTT.

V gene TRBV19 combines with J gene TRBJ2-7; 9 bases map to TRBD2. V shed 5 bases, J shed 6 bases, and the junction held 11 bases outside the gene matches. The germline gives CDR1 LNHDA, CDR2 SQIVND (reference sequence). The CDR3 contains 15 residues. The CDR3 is CASSPEAGGPSEQYF. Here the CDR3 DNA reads TGTGCCAGTAGTCCGGAAGCGGGGGGACCGAGCGAGCAGTACTTC.